Described below is a single T cell receptor (beta chain) sequence and its context. Its antigen is not identified. This sample was taken from a study of cytotoxic CD8 clonotypes in ibrutinib-treated CLL. The study, taken as a whole, reports: Clonality at baseline surpassed age-matched healthy donors and tracked circulating CD8+ T-cell counts. Clonality went up at the time of ibrutinib response, stayed stable in sustained remission, and later dropped back toward its baseline level at progression.

Deep sequencing aimed at 1 in 200,000 to 1 in 1 million T cells' resolution. Using immunoSEQ multiplex PCR, the repertoire was profiled, and TCRdb retains in-frame clones only, with some absent. The repertoire holds fewer than 45,000 clones, with 71% as singletons. CDR1 and CDR2 (germline): SGHRS, YFSETQ. The CDR3 spans 14 residues. Trimming took off 4 bases at V and 4 bases at J, with 12 bases between the two ends. This TCR was recovered from a human donor with chronic lymphocytic leukemia. This specimen consisted of PBMCs, obtained at disease progression, from a patient treated with ibrutinib. The chain combines TRBV5-1 with TRBJ2-1; D is possibly TRBD1 (6 bases). CDR3 sequence (DNA): TGCGCCAGCAGCGGAGGTACAGGGTACAATGAGCAGTTCTTC. Protein: CASSGGTGYNEQFF.